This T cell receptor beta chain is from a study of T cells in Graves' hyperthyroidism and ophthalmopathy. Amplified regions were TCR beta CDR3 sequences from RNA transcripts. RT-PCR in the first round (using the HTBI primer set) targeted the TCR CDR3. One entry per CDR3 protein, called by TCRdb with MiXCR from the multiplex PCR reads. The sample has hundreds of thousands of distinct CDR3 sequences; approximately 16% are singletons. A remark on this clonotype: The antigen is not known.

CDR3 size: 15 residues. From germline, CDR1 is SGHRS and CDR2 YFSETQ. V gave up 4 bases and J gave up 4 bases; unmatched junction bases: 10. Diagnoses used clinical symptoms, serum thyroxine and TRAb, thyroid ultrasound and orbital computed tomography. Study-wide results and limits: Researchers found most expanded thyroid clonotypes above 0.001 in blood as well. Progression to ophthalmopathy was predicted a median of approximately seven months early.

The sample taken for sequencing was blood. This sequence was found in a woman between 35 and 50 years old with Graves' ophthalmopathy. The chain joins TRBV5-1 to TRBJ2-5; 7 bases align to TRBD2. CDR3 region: CASSRGGSFGETQYF. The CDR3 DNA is TGCGCCAGCAGCCGCGGGGGTTCCTTCGGAGAGACCCAGTACTTC.